This T cell receptor beta chain emerged from a study of blood T cell repertoires in COVID-19. Study summary: The analysed material was cDNA or gDNA that came from T cells, B-cell-depleted T cells, or PBMCs.

In the original analysis: Amplified reference gene primers provided the basis for estimating nucleated cell counts. The assay was immunoSEQ multiplex PCR, and TCRdb's table has in-frame clones only and misses some. V, J and clone size reflect that table, while D and trimming were determined from the DNA. The sample consists of some 77,000 clones, more than 80% of them appearing once. The origin of this receptor is an older woman with acute or convalescent COVID-19. Input material: peripheral blood.

CDR3 DNA: TGTGCCAGCAGTCAATACAGGGGGCGCTCAGGAGATACGCAGTATTTT. Its protein product is CASSQYRGRSGDTQYF. The chain employs TRBV27 and TRBJ2-3; 9 positions match TRBD1. The CDR3 length is 16 residues. Germline V CDR1 and CDR2: MNHEY, SMNVEV (reference sequence). Unmatched junction bases numbered 11, after V lost 5 bases and J lost 5 bases.